This T cell receptor (beta chain) was retrieved from a study of T cell responses to AZD1222 COVID-19 vaccine. TCRdb's table, derived via immunoSEQ multiplex PCR, lists solely in-frame clones and lacks some. The sample holds around 110,000 clones; more than 80% are singletons and the top ten take approximately 7%. The CDR3 loop spans 15 amino acids. CDR1 is MNHEY and CDR2 is SVGAGI in the germline V gene. The V and J ends lost 5 bases and 6 bases respectively, with 19 bases between them. J is TRBJ1-2 and V is TRBV6-5; tentative D call: TRBD1 (5 bases). The source of this sequence is an adult in good health. The input for sequencing was peripheral blood, taken on day 0 of AZD1222 vaccination. The CDR3 reads CASSRAAGQRDGYTF. The CDR3 DNA reads as TGTGCCAGCAGTAGGGCCGCGGGGCAAAGGGATGGCTACACCTTC.